These 13 T cell receptor beta chains were sequenced from one sample in a study of shared clonotypes between healthy human individuals. TCRdb's table, derived via immunoSEQ multiplex PCR, lists solely in-frame clones and lacks some. This sample has just over 2,000,000 clones, with about 95% found just once. The sequencing input was naive CD4+ T cells sorted from blood. This sample's subset: CD45RA+ positively selected. The receptors were gathered from a man in his late teens or twenties in good health.

This clone was detected once. This chain joins TRBV5-1 and TRBJ1-2; D perhaps matches TRBD1 (5 bases). Deletions cut 3 bases from V and 7 bases from J, with 16 bases between. CDR1 is SGHRS, CDR2 YFSETQ, per germline. CDR3 length: 14 amino acids. The CDR3 protein is CASSSGTAGAGYTF. For the CDR3, the DNA is TGCGCCAGCAGCTCCGGGACCGCCGGGGCTGGCTACACCTTC.

The chain links TRBV11-3 to TRBJ2-1, with 14 bases identical to TRBD2. Germline V gene sequence: CDR1 SGHNT, CDR2 YENEEA. Unmatched junction bases numbered 5, after V lost 5 bases and J lost 8 bases. CDR3 length equals 15 residues. The DNA of the CDR3 is TGTGCCAGCAGCGCAGGACTAGCGGGAGGTCATGAGCAGTTCTTC. Protein product: CASSAGLAGGHEQFF.

Worth noting for this clone: Other DNA sequences of this sample code for an identical CDR3. The chain's CDR3 is CASSGQGRDEKLFF. In DNA, the CDR3 is TGTGCCAGCAGTGGACAGGGGAGAGATGAAAAACTGTTTTTT. The rearrangement joins TRBV6-1 to TRBJ1-4; 8 nucleotides line up with TRBD1. The CDR3 extends over 14 amino acids. V lost 4 bases to trimming and J lost 6 bases; unmatched junction nucleotides: 4. From germline, CDR1 is MNHNS and CDR2 SASEGT.

This clone came up once. The chain carries TRBV4-1 and TRBJ2-1; the D gene is possibly TRBD2 (6 bases). Germline lookup yields CDR1 MGHRA and CDR2 YSYEKL. V was trimmed by 2 bases and J by 1 base, leaving 9 bases between them. This CDR3 comprises 15 residues. DNA for the CDR3: TGCGCCAGCAGCCAACTTAGCGGATCCTACAATGAGCAGTTCTTC. Translation gives CASSQLSGSYNEQFF.

V usage is TRBV6-6 and J usage is TRBJ1-2; tentative D call: TRBD1 (5 bases). CDR1 MNHNY and CDR2 SVGAGI come from the germline V gene (reference sequence). The CDR3 covers 13 residues. The V and J ends lost 6 bases and 2 bases respectively, with 10 bases between them. CDR3 DNA: TGTGCCAGCAGCCTACAGGAAAACTATGGCTACACCTTC. Amino acids: CASSLQENYGYTF.

The chain links TRBV2 to TRBJ2-5; 8 bases are a match to TRBD2. Germline V CDR1 and CDR2: SNHLY, FYNNEI. The CDR3 has 15 amino acids. V lost 4 bases to trimming and J lost 3 bases; unmatched junction nucleotides: 7. The CDR3 loop reads CASSVVAGREETQYF. The CDR3 bases are TGTGCCAGCAGTGTGGTAGCGGGAAGGGAAGAGACCCAGTACTTC.

This chain links TRBV9 with TRBJ2-1; TRBD1 agrees at 9 bases. This CDR3 comprises 14 residues. The junction had 2 bases not matched to a gene; V was cut back by 3 bases and J by 4 bases. Germline values: CDR1 SGDLS, CDR2 YYNGEE. The CDR3 spells CASSATGGYNEQFF. DNA for the CDR3: TGTGCCAGCAGCGCGACAGGGGGTTACAATGAGCAGTTCTTC.

Written as DNA, the CDR3 is TGTGCCAGCAGTCAGGGGGTGAACACTGAAGCTTTCTTT. Protein product: CASSQGVNTEAFF. J is TRBJ1-1 and V is TRBV6-5, with 7 positions matching TRBD1. The CDR3 has 13 amino acids. The V and J ends lost 5 bases and 0 bases, in that order; junction bases with no gene match: 0. Germline values: CDR1 MNHEY, CDR2 SVGAGI.

This clone was detected only once. CDR3 in amino acids: CASSENPRGDTQYF. Here the CDR3 DNA reads TGTGCCAGCAGTGAAAACCCGCGAGGAGATACGCAGTATTTT. The V and J genes are TRBV25-1 and TRBJ2-3; D remains ambiguous. Germline V gene data show CDR1 as MGHDK and CDR2 as SYGVNS. Trimming left V 2 bases short and J 5 bases short, with 11 bases between. The CDR3 runs to 14 residues.

The chain is built from TRBV18 and TRBJ2-7, with D perhaps assigned TRBD1 or TRBD2 (5 bases each). This CDR3 is built from 13 residues. Germline CDR1 and CDR2: KGHSH and LQKENI. Trimming removed 3 bases from V and 6 bases from J, with 12 bases in between. The CDR3 protein is CASSPDNRGEQYF. Here the CDR3 DNA reads TGTGCCAGCTCACCGGACAACCGGGGCGAGCAGTACTTC.

On this clone: Distinct nucleotide sequences in the sample also encode this CDR3. The chain recombines TRBV10-1 with TRBJ2-7, with no clear D. V lost 0 bases, J lost 2 bases, and 5 bases lay in between. The CDR3 covers 13 residues. The germline V gene encodes CDR1 WNHNN and CDR2 SYGVQD (reference sequence). CDR3 in amino acids: CASSESPTYEQYF. CDR3 coding DNA: TGCGCCAGCAGTGAGTCGCCTACCTACGAGCAGTACTTC.

V is TRBV25-1 and J is TRBJ2-7, with 9 positions matching TRBD1. The CDR3 spans 15 residues. After removal of 2 bases from V and 5 bases from J, the junction contained 7 bases not matched to a gene. Germline CDR1 is MGHDK and CDR2 is SYGVNS. For the CDR3, the DNA is TGTGCCAGCAGTGAAGCGGGACAGGGCGCCAACGAGCAGTACTTC. Protein product: CASSEAGQGANEQYF.

The chain links TRBV11-3 to TRBJ2-3; perhaps TRBD2 as D (5 bases). V lost 3 bases, J lost 3 bases, and 7 bases lay in between. The CDR3 has 13 residues. The germline V gene encodes CDR1 SGHNT and CDR2 YENEEA. In DNA form, the CDR3 reads TGTGCCAGCAGCTTCCGGGGAACAGATACGCAGTATTTT. Residues: CASSFRGTDTQYF.